This T cell receptor beta chain emerged from a study of T cell responses to AZD1222 COVID-19 vaccine. Per the germline V gene, CDR1 is MNHEY and CDR2 is SVGAGI. Trimming took off 4 bases at V and 1 base at J, with 10 bases between the two ends. CDR3 length equals 14 residues. Repertoires were generated with immunoSEQ multiplex PCR, while TCRdb's copy carries only in-frame clones and drops some. The table shows roughly 67,000 clones, with 89% occurring only once. The clonotype originates from an adult who received the AZD1222 COVID-19 vaccine. The material was peripheral blood, obtained 28 days after the second AZD1222 dose. This chain connects TRBV6-5 to TRBJ1-1; D perhaps matches TRBD1 (5 bases). This CDR3 reads CASSSGMGNTEAFF. CDR3 in DNA: TGTGCCAGCAGTTCAGGGATGGGGAACACTGAAGCTTTCTTT.